The present T cell receptor beta chain was sequenced within a study of T cell changes during pregnancy in multiple sclerosis. Profiled with immunoSEQ multiplex PCR; TCRdb holds only in-frame clones, not every one. Among tens of thousands of clones listed, 85% to 95% were seen once. Trimming removed 4 bases from V and 5 bases from J, with 20 bases in between. CDR1 SGHAT and CDR2 FQNNGV come from the germline V gene. The CDR3 totals 16 residues. This clonotype was sampled from a female donor with multiple sclerosis, enrolled in a pregnancy study. The sample consisted of CD4+ T cells from peripheral blood mononuclear cells, taken in the third trimester of pregnancy. The chain has TRBV11-2 and TRBJ1-1; D is uncertain. CDR3 DNA: TGTGCCAGCAGCTCCTTAGTTGGAGACTGGAGGACTGAAGCTTTCTTT. The encoded protein is CASSSLVGDWRTEAFF.